The present TCR beta chain was sequenced within a study of OX40 agonist ivuxolimab in advanced cancers. Study details: Patients receiving dose escalation had hepatocellular carcinoma, melanoma, renal cell or head and neck cancer. Anti-PD-1, anti-PD-L1 or anti-CTLA-4 therapy given earlier was allowed, and roughly 38% had some.

Sequenced by immunoSEQ multiplex PCR; TCRdb stores in-frame clones only, minus some. In the table there are some 110,000 clones, approximately 90% of which are singletons. The CDR3 consists of 15 residues. Germline loops: CDR1 SGHVS, CDR2 FQNEAQ. J was trimmed by 3 bases and V by 7 bases; bases with no gene match: 7. The material sequenced was CD4+ or CD8+ T cells sorted from blood, taken in a trial of the OX40 agonist ivuxolimab. This clonotype was obtained from an adult with an advanced solid tumor such as melanoma, head and neck, liver or kidney cancer. The rearrangement uses TRBV7-8 and TRBJ2-1; 9 nucleotides agree with TRBD2. CDR3 region: CASTEIAGDYNEQFF. The CDR3 DNA sequence: TGTGCCAGCACCGAAATAGCGGGGGACTACAATGAGCAGTTCTTC.